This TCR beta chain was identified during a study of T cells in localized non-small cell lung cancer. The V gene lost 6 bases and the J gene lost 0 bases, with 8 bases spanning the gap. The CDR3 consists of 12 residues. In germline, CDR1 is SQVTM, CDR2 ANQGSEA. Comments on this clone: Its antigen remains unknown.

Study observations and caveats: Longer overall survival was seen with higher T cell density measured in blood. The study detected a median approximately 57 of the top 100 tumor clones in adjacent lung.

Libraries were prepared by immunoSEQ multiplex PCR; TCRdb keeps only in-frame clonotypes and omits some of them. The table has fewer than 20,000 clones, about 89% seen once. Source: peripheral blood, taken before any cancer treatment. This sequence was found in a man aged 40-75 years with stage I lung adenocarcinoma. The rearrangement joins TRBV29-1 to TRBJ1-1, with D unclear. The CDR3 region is CSVSEMNTEAFF. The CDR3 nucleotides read TGCAGCGTGTCCGAGATGAACACTGAAGCTTTCTTT.